The clone carrying this T cell receptor (beta chain) was detected ten times or more. The antigen is unknown. There are 14 residues in the CDR3. With V trimmed by 6 bases and J by 7 bases, 7 bases remained unmatched. The data were taken from a study of CD8 T cells in ankylosing spondylitis. Whole-study findings and limits: In the blood and synovial fluid of reactive arthritis, some motif variants had been previously reported. Ankylosing spondylitis blood seemed to carry a telltale TCR beta motif made of fewer than 10 highly homologous variants.

TCRdb called the 5' RACE reads again in MiXCR, with one record for every CDR3 protein. The sample contains under 200,000 distinct CDR3 sequences, approximately 10% of which appear only once. The rearrangement joins TRBV12-3 or TRBV12-4 to TRBJ1-4, with TRBD1 matching over 8 bases. Sample: blood, either unsorted or a sorted T cell fraction (not recorded which). This TCR derives from a female donor with ankylosing spondylitis or in good health (not recorded which). This chain's CDR3 is CASRGAGGFEKLFF. Here the CDR3 DNA reads TGTGCCAGCAGAGGGGCAGGGGGCTTTGAAAAACTGTTTTTT.